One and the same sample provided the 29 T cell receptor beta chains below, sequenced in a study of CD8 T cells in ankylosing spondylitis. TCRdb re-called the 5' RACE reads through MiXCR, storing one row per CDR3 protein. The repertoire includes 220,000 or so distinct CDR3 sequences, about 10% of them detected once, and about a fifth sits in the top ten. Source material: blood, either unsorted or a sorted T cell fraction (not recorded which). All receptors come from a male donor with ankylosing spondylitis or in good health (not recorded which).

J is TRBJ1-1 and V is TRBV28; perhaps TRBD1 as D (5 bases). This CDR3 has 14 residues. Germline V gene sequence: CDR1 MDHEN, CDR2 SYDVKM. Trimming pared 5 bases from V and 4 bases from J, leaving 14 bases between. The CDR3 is CASSPGTESTEAFF. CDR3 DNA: TGTGCCAGCAGTCCCGGGACGGAGAGCACTGAAGCTTTCTTT. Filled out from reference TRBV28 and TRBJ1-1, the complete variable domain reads DVKVTQSSRYLVKRTGEKVFLECVQDMDHENMFWYRQDPGLGLRLIYFSYDVKMKEKGDIPEGYSVSREKKERFSLILESASTNQTSMYLCASSPGTESTEAFFGQGTRLTVV.

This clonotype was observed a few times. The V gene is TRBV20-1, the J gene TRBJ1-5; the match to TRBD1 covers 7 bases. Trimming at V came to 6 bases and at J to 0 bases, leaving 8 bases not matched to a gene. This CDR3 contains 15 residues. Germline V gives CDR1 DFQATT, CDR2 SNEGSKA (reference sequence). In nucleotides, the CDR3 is TGCAGTGCCCGTCCCGGGACAGATAGCAATCAGCCCCAGCATTTT. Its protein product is CSARPGTDSNQPQHF.

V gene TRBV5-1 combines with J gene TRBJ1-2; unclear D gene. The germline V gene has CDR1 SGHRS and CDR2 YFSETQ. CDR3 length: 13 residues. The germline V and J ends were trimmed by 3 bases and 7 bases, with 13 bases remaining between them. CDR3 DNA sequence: TGCGCCAGCAGCTCGGACGGGAGAGGTGGCTACACCTTC. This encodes CASSSDGRGGYTF.

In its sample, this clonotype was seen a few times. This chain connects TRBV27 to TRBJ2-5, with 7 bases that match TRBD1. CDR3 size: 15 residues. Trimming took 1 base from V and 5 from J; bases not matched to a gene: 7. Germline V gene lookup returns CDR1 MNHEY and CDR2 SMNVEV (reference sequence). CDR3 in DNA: TGTGCCAGCAGTTTATACCAGGGGGACCGGGAGACCCAGTACTTC. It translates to CASSLYQGDRETQYF.

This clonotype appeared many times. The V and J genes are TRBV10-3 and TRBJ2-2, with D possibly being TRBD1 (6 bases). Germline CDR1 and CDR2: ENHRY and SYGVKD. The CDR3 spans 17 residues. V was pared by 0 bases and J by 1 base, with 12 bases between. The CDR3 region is CAISESIPGENTGELFF. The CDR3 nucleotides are TGTGCCATCAGTGAGTCGATCCCAGGGGAGAACACCGGGGAGCTGTTTTTT.

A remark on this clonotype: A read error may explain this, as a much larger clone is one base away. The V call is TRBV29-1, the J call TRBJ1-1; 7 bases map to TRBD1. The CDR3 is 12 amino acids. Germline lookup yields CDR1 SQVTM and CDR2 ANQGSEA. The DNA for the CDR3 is TGCGGCGTGAGAACAGGGGTGACTGAAGCTTTCTTT. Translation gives CGVRTGVTEAFF.

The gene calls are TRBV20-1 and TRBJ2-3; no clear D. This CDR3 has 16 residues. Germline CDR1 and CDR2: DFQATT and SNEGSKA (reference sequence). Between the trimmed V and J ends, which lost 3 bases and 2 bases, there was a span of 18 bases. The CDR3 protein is CSASDGASSPTDTQYF. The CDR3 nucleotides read TGCAGTGCTAGCGATGGAGCTTCCAGCCCCACAGATACGCAGTATTTT.

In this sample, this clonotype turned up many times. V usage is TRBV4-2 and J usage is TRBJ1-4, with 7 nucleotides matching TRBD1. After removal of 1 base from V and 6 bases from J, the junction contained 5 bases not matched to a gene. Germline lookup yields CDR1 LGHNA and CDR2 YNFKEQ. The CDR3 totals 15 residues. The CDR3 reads CASSQGRDSDEKLFF. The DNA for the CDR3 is TGTGCCAGCAGCCAAGGCCGGGACAGTGATGAAAAACTGTTTTTT.

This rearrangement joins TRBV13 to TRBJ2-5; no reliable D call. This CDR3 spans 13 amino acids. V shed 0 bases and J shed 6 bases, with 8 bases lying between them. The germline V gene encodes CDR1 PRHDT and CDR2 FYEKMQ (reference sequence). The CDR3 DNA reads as TGTGCCAGCAGCTTAGGGTCGCAACAGACCCAGTACTTC. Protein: CASSLGSQQTQYF. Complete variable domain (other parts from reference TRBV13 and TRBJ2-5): AAGVIQSPRHLIKEKRETATLKCYPIPRHDTVYWYQQGPGQDPQFLISFYEKMQSDKGSIPDRFSAQQFSDYHSELNMSSLELGDSALYFCASSLGSQQTQYFGPGTRLLVL.

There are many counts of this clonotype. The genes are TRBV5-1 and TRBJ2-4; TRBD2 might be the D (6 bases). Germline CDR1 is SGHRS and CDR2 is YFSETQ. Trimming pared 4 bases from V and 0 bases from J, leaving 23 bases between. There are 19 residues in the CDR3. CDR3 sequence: CASSPGGDIYLLAKNIQYF. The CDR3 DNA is TGCGCCAGCAGCCCTGGCGGGGATATATACCTACTAGCCAAAAACATTCAGTACTTC.

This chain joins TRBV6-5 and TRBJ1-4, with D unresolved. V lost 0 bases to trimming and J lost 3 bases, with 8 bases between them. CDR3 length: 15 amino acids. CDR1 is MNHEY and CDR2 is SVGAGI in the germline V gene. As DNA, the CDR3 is TGTGCCAGCAGTTACTCGCCCATACCTAATGAAAAACTGTTTTTT. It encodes CASSYSPIPNEKLFF.

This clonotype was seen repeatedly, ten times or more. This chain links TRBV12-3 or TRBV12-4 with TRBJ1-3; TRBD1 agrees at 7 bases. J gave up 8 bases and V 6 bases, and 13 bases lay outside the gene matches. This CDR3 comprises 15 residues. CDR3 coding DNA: TGTGCCAGCAGCCTCCTTCCACGACAGGGTGACACCATATATTTT. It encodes CASSLLPRQGDTIYF.

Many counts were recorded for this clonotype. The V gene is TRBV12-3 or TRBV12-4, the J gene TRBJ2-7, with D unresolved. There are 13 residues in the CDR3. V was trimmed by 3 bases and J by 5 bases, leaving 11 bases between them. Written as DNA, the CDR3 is TGTGCCAGCAGTTTTTTGGGGATTGACGAGCAGTACTTC. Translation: CASSFLGIDEQYF.

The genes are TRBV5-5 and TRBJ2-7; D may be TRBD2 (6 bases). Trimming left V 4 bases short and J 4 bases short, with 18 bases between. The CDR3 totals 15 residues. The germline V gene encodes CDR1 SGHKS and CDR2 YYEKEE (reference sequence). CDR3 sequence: CASSLRGGREYEQYF. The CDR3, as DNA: TGTGCCAGCAGCCTCCGCGGAGGGCGAGAGTACGAGCAGTACTTC.

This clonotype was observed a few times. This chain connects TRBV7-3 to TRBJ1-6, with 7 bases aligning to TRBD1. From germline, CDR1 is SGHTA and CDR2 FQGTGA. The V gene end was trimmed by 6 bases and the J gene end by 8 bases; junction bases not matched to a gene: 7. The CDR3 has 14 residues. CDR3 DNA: TGTGCCAGCAGTCAGGGGACAGCCTATTCACCCCTCCACTTT. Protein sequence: CASSQGTAYSPLHF. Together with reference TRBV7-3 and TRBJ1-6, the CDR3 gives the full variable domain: GAGVSQTPSNKVTEKGKYVELRCDPISGHTALYWYRQSLGQGPEFLIYFQGTGAADDSGLPNDRFFAVRPEGSVSTLKIQRTERGDSAVYLCASSQGTAYSPLHFGNGTRLTVT.

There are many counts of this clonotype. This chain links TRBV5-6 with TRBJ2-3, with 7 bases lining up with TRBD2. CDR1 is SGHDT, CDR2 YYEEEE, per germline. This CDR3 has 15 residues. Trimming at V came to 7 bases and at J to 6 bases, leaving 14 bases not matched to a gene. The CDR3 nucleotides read TGTGCCAGCGTCCGGAGACTAGCATTTTGGGATACGCAGTATTTT. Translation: CASVRRLAFWDTQYF.

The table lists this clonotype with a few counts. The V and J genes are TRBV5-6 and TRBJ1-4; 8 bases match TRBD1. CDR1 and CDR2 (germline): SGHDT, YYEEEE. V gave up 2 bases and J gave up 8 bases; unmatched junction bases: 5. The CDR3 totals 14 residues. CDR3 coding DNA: TGTGCCAGCAGCTTACCGACAGGGGACGAAAAACTGTTTTTT. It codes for CASSLPTGDEKLFF.

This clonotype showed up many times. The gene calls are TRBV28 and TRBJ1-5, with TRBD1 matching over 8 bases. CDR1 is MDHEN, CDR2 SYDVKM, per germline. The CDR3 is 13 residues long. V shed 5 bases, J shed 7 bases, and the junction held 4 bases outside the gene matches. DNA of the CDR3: TGTGCCAGCAGTCGGGGACAGGTCCAGCCCCAGCATTTT. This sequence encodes CASSRGQVQPQHF.

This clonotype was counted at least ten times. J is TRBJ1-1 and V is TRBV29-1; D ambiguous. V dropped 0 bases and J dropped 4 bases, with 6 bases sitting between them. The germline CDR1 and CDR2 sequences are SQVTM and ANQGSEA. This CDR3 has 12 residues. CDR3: CSVEDGITEAFF. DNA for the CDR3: TGCAGCGTTGAAGATGGGATCACTGAAGCTTTCTTT.

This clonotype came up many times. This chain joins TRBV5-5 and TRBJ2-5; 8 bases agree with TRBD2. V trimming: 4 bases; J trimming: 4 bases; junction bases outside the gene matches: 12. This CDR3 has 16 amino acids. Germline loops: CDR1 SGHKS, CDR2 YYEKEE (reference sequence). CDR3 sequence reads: CASSPGLAFGGETQYF. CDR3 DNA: TGTGCCAGCAGCCCAGGACTAGCTTTCGGTGGAGAGACCCAGTACTTC.

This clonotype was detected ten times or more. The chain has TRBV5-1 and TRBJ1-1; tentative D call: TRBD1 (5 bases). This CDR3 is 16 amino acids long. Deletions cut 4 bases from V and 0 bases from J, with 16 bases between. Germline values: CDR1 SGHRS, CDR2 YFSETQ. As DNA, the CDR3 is TGCGCCAGCAGCCTGGGGCAGGGCGCCATGAACACTGAAGCTTTCTTT. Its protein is CASSLGQGAMNTEAFF.

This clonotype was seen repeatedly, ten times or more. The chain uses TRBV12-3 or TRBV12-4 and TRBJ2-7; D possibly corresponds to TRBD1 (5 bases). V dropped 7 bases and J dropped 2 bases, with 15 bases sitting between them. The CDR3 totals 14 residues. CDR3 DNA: TGTGCCAGCACCTTGGGGCAGGGTACCTACGAGCAGTACTTC. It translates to CASTLGQGTYEQYF.

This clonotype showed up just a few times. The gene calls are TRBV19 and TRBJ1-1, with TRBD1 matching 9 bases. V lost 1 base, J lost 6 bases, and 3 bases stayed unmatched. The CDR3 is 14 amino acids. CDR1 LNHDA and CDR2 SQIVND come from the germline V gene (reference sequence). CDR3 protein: CASSIGQGGAEAFF. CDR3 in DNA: TGTGCCAGTAGTATAGGACAGGGGGGCGCTGAAGCTTTCTTT. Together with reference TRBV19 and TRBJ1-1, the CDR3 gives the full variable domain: DGGITQSPKYLFRKEGQNVTLSCEQNLNHDAMYWYRQDPGQGLRLIYYSQIVNDFQKGDIAEGYSVSREKKESFPLTVTSAQKNPTAFYLCASSIGQGGAEAFFGQGTRLTVV.

The CDR3 DNA is TGTGCCAGCAGCTTACTTCCCGGACAGGGGTCCCACGAGCAGTACTTC. Protein product: CASSLLPGQGSHEQYF. The rearrangement uses TRBV7-3 and TRBJ2-7, with 9 bases fitting TRBD1. The germline V gene encodes CDR1 SGHTA and CDR2 FQGTGA. The CDR3 covers 16 residues. V was pared by 2 bases and J by 5 bases, with 10 bases of the junction left unmatched.

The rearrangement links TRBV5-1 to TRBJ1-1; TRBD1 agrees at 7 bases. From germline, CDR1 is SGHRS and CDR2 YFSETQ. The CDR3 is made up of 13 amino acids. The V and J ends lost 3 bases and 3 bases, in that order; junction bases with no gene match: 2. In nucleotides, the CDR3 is TGCGCCAGCAGCTGGGGGACAGACACTGAAGCTTTCTTT. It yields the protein CASSWGTDTEAFF. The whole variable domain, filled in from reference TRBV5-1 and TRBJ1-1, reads KAGVTQTPRYLIKTRGQQVTLSCSPISGHRSVSWYQQTPGQGLQFLFEYFSETQRNKGNFPGRFSGRQFSNSRSEMNVSTLELGDSALYLCASSWGTDTEAFFGQGTRLTVV.

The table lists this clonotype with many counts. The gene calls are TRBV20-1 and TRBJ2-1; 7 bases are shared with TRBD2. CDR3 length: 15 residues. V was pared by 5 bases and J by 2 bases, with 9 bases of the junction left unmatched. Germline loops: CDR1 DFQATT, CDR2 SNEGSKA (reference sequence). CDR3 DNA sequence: TGCAGTGCTTCAGCCGGGACTACCACCTACAATGAGCAGTTCTTC. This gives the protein CSASAGTTTYNEQFF.

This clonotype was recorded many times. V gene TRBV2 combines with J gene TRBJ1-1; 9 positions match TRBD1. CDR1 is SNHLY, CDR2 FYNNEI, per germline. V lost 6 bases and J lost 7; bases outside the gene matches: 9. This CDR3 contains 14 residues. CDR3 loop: CASSRQGVEVEAFF. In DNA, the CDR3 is TGTGCCAGCAGCAGACAGGGGGTCGAGGTTGAAGCTTTCTTT.

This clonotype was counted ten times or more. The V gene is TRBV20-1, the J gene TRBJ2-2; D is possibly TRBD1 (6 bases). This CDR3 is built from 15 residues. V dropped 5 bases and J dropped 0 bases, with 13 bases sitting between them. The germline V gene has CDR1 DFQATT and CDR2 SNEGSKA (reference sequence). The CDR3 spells CSAARTAANTGELFF. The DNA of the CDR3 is TGCAGTGCTGCACGGACAGCAGCGAACACCGGGGAGCTGTTTTTT.

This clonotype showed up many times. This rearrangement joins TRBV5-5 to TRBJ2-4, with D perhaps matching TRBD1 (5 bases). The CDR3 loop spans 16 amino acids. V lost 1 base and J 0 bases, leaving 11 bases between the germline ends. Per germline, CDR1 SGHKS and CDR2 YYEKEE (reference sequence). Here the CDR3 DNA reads TGTGCCAGCAGCTTGCAGGGATCTTTAGCCAAAAACATTCAGTACTTC. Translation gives CASSLQGSLAKNIQYF.